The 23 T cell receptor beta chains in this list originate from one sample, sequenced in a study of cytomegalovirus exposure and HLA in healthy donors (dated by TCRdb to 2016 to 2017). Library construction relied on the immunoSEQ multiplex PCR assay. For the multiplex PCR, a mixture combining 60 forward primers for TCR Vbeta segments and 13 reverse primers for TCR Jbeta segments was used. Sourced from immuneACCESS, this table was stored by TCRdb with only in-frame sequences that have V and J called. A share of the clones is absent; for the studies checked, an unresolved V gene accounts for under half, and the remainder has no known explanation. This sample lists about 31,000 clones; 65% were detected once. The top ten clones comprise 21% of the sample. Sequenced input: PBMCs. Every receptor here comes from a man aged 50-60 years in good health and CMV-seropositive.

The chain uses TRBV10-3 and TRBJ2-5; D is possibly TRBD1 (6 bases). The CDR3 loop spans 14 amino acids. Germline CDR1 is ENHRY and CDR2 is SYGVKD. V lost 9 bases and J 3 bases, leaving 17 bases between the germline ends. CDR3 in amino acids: CAIGGRLTEETQYF. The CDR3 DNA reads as TGTGCCATAGGGGGTCGGCTAACCGAAGAGACCCAGTACTTC.

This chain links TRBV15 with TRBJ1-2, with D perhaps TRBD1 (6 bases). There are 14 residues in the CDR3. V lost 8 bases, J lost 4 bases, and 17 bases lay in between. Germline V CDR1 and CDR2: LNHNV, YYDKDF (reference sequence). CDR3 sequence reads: CATRPGGVGYGYTF. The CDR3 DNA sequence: TGTGCCACCCGACCGGGGGGCGTGGGCTATGGCTACACCTTC.

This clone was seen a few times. CDR3 sequence reads: CASSVGQSTDTQYF. The CDR3 region has the DNA TGCGCCAGCAGCGTCGGACAGAGCACAGATACGCAGTATTTT. The chain links TRBV5-1 to TRBJ2-3; TRBD1 is a possible D gene (6 bases). V was trimmed by 4 bases and J by 0 bases, leaving 9 bases between them. Looked up from germline, CDR1 is SGHRS and CDR2 is YFSETQ. This CDR3 is built from 14 residues.

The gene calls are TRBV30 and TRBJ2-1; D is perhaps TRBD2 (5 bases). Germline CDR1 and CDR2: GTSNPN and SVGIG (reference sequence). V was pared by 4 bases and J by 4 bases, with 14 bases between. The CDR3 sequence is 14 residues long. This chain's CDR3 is CAWTPASKYNEQFF. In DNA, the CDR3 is TGTGCCTGGACACCGGCTAGCAAATACAATGAGCAGTTCTTC.

The CDR3 nucleotides are TGTGCCAGCAGCGCGCCAGGGTTCGACAACGGGGAGCTGTTTTTT. Its translation is CASSAPGFDNGELFF. The genes are TRBV9 and TRBJ2-2, with TRBD1 as a possible D gene (5 bases). The length of the CDR3 is 15 residues. Trimming left V 3 bases short and J 7 bases short, with 16 bases between. The V gene's germline CDR1 is SGDLS and CDR2 YYNGEE.

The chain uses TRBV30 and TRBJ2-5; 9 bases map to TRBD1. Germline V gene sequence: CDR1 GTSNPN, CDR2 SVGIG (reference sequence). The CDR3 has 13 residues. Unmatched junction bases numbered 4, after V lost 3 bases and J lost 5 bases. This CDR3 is CAWRLDRGETQYF. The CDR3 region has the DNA TGTGCCTGGAGATTGGACAGGGGCGAGACCCAGTACTTC.

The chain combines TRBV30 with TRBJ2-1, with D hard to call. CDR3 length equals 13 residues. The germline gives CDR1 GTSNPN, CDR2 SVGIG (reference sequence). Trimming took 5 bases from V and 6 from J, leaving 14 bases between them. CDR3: CAWVALTTNEQFF. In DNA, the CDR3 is TGTGCCTGGGTCGCTCTCACAACCAATGAGCAGTTCTTC. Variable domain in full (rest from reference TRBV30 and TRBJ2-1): SQTIHQWPATLVQPVGSPLSLECTVEGTSNPNLYWYRQAAGRGLQLLFYSVGIGQISSEVPQNLSASRPQDRQFILSSKKLLLSDSGFYLCAWVALTTNEQFFGPGTRLTVL.

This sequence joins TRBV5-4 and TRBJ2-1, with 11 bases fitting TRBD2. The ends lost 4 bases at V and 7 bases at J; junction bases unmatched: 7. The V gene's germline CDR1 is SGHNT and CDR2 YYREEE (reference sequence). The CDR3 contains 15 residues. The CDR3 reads CASSRLAGSANEQFF. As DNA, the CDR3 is TGTGCCAGCAGCCGACTAGCGGGGTCCGCGAATGAGCAGTTCTTC.

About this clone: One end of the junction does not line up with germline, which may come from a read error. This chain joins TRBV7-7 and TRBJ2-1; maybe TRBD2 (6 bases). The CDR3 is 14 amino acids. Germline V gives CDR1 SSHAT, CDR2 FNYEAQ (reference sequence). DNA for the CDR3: TGTGCTAGCAGCCCCGGGACTTACTACAATGAGCAGTTCTTC. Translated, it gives CASSPGTYYNEQFF.

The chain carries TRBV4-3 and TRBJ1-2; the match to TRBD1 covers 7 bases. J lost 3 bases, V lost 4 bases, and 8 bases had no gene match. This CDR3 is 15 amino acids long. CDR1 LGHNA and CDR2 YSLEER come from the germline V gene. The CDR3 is CASSLQNTGDYGYTF. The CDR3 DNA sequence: TGCGCCAGCAGCCTTCAAAATACAGGGGACTATGGCTACACCTTC.

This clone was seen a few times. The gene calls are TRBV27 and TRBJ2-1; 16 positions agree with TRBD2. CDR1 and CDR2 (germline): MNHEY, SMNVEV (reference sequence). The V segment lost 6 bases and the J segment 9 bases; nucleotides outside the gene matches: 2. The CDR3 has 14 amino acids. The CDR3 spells CASRGLAGGLEQFF. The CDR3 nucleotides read TGTGCCAGCAGGGGACTAGCGGGGGGGCTTGAGCAGTTCTTC.

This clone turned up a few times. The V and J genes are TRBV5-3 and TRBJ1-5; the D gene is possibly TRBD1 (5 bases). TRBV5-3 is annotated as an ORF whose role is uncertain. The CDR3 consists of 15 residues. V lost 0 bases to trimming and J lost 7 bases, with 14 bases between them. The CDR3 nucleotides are TGTGCCAGAAGCTTGGCGGTTGCAGGGTCCCAGCCCCAGCATTTT. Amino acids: CARSLAVAGSQPQHF.

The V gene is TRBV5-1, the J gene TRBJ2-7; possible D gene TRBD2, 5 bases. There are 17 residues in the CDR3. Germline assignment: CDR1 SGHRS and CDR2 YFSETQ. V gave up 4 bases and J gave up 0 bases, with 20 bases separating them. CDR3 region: CASSPTIATGSSYEQYF. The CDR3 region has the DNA TGCGCCAGCAGCCCTACCATTGCGACGGGAAGCTCCTACGAGCAGTACTTC.

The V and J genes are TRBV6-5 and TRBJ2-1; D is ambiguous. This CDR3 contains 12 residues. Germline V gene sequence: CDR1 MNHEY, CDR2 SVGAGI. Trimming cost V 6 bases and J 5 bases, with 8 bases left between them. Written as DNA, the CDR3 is TGTGCCAGCAGCCCCGCGGACAATGAGCAGTTCTTC. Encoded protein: CASSPADNEQFF.

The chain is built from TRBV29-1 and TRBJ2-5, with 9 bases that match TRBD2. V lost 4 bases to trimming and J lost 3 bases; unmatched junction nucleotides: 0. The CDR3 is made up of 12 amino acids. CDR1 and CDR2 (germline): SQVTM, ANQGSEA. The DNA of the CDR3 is TGCAGCGTTGCTAGCGGGGAAGAGACCCAGTACTTC. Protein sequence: CSVASGEETQYF.

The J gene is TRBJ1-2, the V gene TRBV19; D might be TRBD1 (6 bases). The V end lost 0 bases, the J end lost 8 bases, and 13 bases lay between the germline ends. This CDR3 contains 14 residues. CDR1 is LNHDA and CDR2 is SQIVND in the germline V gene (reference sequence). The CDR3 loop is CASSIDQGRRGYTF. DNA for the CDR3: TGTGCCAGTAGTATAGATCAGGGGCGGCGGGGCTACACCTTC.

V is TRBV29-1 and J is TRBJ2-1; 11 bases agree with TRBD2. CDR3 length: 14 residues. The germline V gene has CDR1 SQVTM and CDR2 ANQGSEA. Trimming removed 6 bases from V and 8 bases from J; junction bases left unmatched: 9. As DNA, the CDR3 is TGCAGCGTCAAAACTAGCGGGAGTGGATATGAGCAGTTCTTC. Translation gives CSVKTSGSGYEQFF.

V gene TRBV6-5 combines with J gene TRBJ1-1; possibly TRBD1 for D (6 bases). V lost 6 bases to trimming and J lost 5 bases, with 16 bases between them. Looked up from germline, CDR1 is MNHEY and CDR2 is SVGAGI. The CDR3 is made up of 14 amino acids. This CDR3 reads CASSEGDWETEAFF. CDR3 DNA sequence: TGTGCCAGCAGCGAGGGGGATTGGGAAACTGAAGCTTTCTTT.

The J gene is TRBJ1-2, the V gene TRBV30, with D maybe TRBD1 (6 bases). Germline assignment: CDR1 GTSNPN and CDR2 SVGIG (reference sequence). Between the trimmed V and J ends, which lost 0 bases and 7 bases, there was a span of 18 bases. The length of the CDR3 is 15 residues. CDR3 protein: CAWSVQYRVGAGYTF. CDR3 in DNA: TGTGCCTGGAGTGTACAATACAGGGTGGGTGCTGGCTACACCTTC.

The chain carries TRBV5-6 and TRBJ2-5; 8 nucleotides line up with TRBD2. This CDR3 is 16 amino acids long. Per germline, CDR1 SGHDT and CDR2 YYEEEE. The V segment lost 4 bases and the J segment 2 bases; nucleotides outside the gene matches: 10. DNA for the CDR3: TGTGCCAGCAGCCATACTCCGGGAGGGCCGCAAGAGACCCAGTACTTC. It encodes CASSHTPGGPQETQYF.

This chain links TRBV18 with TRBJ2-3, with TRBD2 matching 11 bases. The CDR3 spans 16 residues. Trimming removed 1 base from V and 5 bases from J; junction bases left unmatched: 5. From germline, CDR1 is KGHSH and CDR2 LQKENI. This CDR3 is CASSPLAGGPGDTQYF. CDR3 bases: TGTGCCAGCTCACCACTAGCGGGGGGGCCTGGAGATACGCAGTATTTT.

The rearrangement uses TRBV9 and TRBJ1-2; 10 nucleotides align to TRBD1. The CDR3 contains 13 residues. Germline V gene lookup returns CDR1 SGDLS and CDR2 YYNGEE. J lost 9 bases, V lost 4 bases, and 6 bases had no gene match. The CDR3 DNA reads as TGTGCCAGCAGCACCGGACAGGGGGATCGCTACACCTTC. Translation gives CASSTGQGDRYTF. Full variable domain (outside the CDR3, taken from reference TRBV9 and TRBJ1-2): DSGVTQTPKHLITATGQRVTLRCSPRSGDLSVYWYQQSLDQGLQFLIQYYNGEERAKGNILERFSAQQFPDLHSELNLSSLELGDSALYFCASSTGQGDRYTFGSGTRLTVV.

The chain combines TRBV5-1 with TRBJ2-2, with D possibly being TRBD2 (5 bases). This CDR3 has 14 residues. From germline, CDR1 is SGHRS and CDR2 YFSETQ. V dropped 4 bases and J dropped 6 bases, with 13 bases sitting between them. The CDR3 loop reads CASSTRLTSGELFF. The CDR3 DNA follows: TGCGCCAGCAGCACTCGACTAACCTCCGGGGAGCTGTTTTTT.